These 18 T cell receptor beta chains came from one sample sequenced in a study of shared T cell receptors in the human thymus. The table came from immunoSEQ multiplex PCR; TCRdb's copy has only in-frame clones and leaves some out. The table has approximately 490,000 clones, about 80% seen once. These same data were also listed under a study on human thymus T cells.

Material: thymocytes. These receptors originate from a boy less than two years old with a congenital heart defect.

The chain couples TRBV13 to TRBJ2-1; D is possibly TRBD2 (6 bases). The length of the CDR3 is 17 residues. Germline values: CDR1 PRHDT, CDR2 FYEKMQ (reference sequence). V was trimmed by 3 bases and J by 6 bases, leaving 21 bases between them. The CDR3 sequence: CASSFHRENLRRNEQFF. The CDR3 DNA is TGTGCCAGCAGCTTTCACCGGGAGAACCTCCGGCGCAATGAGCAGTTCTTC.

In its sample, this clone was seen a few times. The chain carries TRBV9 and TRBJ2-5; D may be TRBD2 (5 bases). CDR1 is SGDLS, CDR2 YYNGEE, per germline. This CDR3 spans 14 amino acids. V dropped 7 bases and J dropped 10 bases, with 23 bases sitting between them. CDR3 region: CASSSRGREHGQYF. CDR3 DNA: TGTGCCAGCTCCTCCCGGGGTCGAGAGCATGGCCAGTACTTC. The full variable domain, completed using reference TRBV9 and TRBJ2-5, is DSGVTQTPKHLITATGQRVTLRCSPRSGDLSVYWYQQSLDQGLQFLIQYYNGEERAKGNILERFSAQQFPDLHSELNLSSLELGDSALYFCASSSRGREHGQYFGPGTRLLVL.

This clone was observed a single time. The chain links TRBV29-1 to TRBJ2-2; possibly TRBD2 for D (5 bases). Trimming left V 2 bases short and J 1 base short, with 8 bases between. Germline V lookup: CDR1 SQVTM, CDR2 ANQGSEA. The CDR3 spans 14 residues. The CDR3 region is CSVERSGNTGELFF. The CDR3, as DNA: TGCAGCGTTGAAAGGAGCGGGAACACCGGGGAGCTGTTTTTT.

The genes are TRBV14 and TRBJ1-3, with a weak D call TRBD1 (5 bases). Germline V gene lookup returns CDR1 SGHDN and CDR2 FVKESK. CDR3 size: 17 residues. The V and J ends lost 0 bases and 4 bases respectively, with 16 bases between them. CDR3 DNA: TGTGCCAGCAGCCAAGATCTTGCGGGGGTGGGAGGAAACACCATATATTTT. Protein product: CASSQDLAGVGGNTIYF.

The genes are TRBV4-3 and TRBJ2-3; weak D call: TRBD1 (5 bases). V lost 4 bases, J lost 5 bases, and 16 bases lay in between. Germline V gene lookup returns CDR1 LGHNA and CDR2 YSLEER. This CDR3 region has 15 residues. The CDR3 here is CASSLLRAPEDTQYF. The CDR3 DNA follows: TGCGCCAGCAGCCTACTCAGGGCCCCGGAAGATACGCAGTATTTT.

The chain links TRBV7-9 to TRBJ2-7, with D tentatively TRBD2 (6 bases). Germline V gene lookup returns CDR1 SEHNR and CDR2 FQNEAQ (reference sequence). V was trimmed by 1 base and J by 7 bases, leaving 14 bases between them. The CDR3 has 14 amino acids. CDR3 protein: CASSLDGSAPEQYF. In DNA, the CDR3 is TGTGCCAGCAGCTTAGACGGGAGCGCCCCTGAGCAGTACTTC.

This clone was seen just once. V gene TRBV4-2 combines with J gene TRBJ1-2, with 7 positions matching TRBD1. The CDR3 has 15 residues. J was trimmed by 2 bases and V by 6 bases; bases with no gene match: 9. In germline, CDR1 is LGHNA, CDR2 YNFKEQ. The CDR3 spells CASRRFTGANYGYTF. The CDR3 region has the DNA TGTGCCAGCAGGCGCTTCACAGGGGCGAACTATGGCTACACCTTC.

The table lists this clone with a count of one. J is TRBJ2-7 and V is TRBV5-1; 7 bases are shared with TRBD1. Unmatched junction bases numbered 14, after V lost 8 bases and J lost 6 bases. The CDR3 has 14 residues. The germline gives CDR1 SGHRS, CDR2 YFSETQ. Here the CDR3 reads CASVPGTGVGEQYF. CDR3 DNA sequence: TGCGCCAGTGTCCCGGGAACAGGGGTAGGCGAGCAGTACTTC.

The J gene is TRBJ2-1, the V gene TRBV4-2; perhaps TRBD2 as D (6 bases). Trimming shortened V by 3 bases and J by 5 bases, and 17 bases separated the two germline ends. This CDR3 comprises 16 residues. Germline V gene lookup returns CDR1 LGHNA and CDR2 YNFKEQ. The CDR3 here is CASSHRAGEPNNEQFF. The CDR3 DNA follows: TGTGCCAGCAGCCACCGAGCGGGCGAGCCAAACAATGAGCAGTTCTTC.

Here the CDR3 reads CASSLIRQGYEQYF. Written as DNA, the CDR3 is TGTGCCAGCAGCTTAATTCGGCAGGGCTACGAGCAGTACTTC. The gene calls are TRBV7-2 and TRBJ2-7; tentatively, D is TRBD1 (5 bases). Per the germline V gene, CDR1 is SGHTA and CDR2 is FQGNSA. The V end was cut by 2 bases, the J end by 3 bases, with 11 bases between. This CDR3 contains 14 residues. The variable domain in full, completed from reference TRBV7-2 and TRBJ2-7, reads GAGVSQSPSNKVTEKGKDVELRCDPISGHTALYWYRQSLGQGLEFLIYFQGNSAPDKSGLPSDRFSAERTGGSVSTLTIQRTQQEDSAVYLCASSLIRQGYEQYFGPGTRLTVT.

The genes are TRBV2 and TRBJ2-7, with TRBD2 as a possible D gene (5 bases). The CDR3 has 15 amino acids. Germline V gives CDR1 SNHLY, CDR2 FYNNEI. Between the trimmed V and J ends, which lost 8 bases and 0 bases, there was a span of 17 bases. CDR3 nucleotide sequence: TGTGCCAGCGGGAGAGAAGGCCCGTCCTCCTACGAGCAGTACTTC. The encoded protein is CASGREGPSSYEQYF.

The chain links TRBV5-5 to TRBJ2-7; 7 positions agree with TRBD1. With 7 bases clipped from V and 6 bases from J, the junction kept 13 bases outside the gene matches. Germline values: CDR1 SGHKS, CDR2 YYEKEE (reference sequence). This CDR3 region has 14 residues. Here the CDR3 reads CASDVLDRRSEQYF. Written as DNA, the CDR3 is TGTGCCAGCGACGTATTGGACAGGCGGAGCGAGCAGTACTTC.

The gene calls are TRBV4-2 and TRBJ2-3, with D uncertain. The germline gives CDR1 LGHNA, CDR2 YNFKEQ. V was pared by 0 bases and J by 1 base, with 17 bases between. This CDR3 is built from 18 residues. CDR3 DNA sequence: TGTGCCAGCAGCCAAGATGGGCCAAGGCTGCGCGGCACAGATACGCAGTATTTT. It translates to CASSQDGPRLRGTDTQYF.

This chain links TRBV10-3 with TRBJ2-6, with 7 bases aligning to TRBD1. The CDR3 is made up of 17 amino acids. J gave up 0 bases and V 2 bases, and 4 bases lay outside the gene matches. Germline V gene data show CDR1 as ENHRY and CDR2 as SYGVKD. In nucleotides, the CDR3 is TGTGCCATCAGTGAGGGACAGGAGAGCTCTGGGGCCAACGTCCTGACTTTC. Translating it yields CAISEGQESSGANVLTF.

There are a few counts of this clone. The rearrangement links TRBV10-2 to TRBJ1-2, with TRBD1 as a possible D gene (5 bases). Looked up from germline, CDR1 is WSHSY and CDR2 is SAAADI. Trimming removed 8 bases at V and 8 bases at J, with 24 bases between. The CDR3 loop spans 15 amino acids. CDR3: CASSPLRQKRVGYTF. The CDR3 DNA is TGCGCCAGCTCACCCCTAAGACAGAAAAGGGTCGGCTACACCTTC.

The rearrangement joins TRBV2 to TRBJ2-7; a weak D match, TRBD2 (5 bases). The V gene lost 6 bases and the J gene lost 3 bases, with 9 bases spanning the gap. Per germline, CDR1 SNHLY and CDR2 FYNNEI. This CDR3 contains 12 residues. For the CDR3, the DNA is TGTGCCAGCAGCGGGAATGGCTACGAGCAGTACTTC. As protein: CASSGNGYEQYF. Together with reference TRBV2 and TRBJ2-7, the CDR3 gives the full variable domain: EPEVTQTPSHQVTQMGQEVILRCVPISNHLYFYWYRQILGQKVEFLVSFYNNEISEKSEIFDDQFSVERPDGSNFTLKIRSTKLEDSAMYFCASSGNGYEQYFGPGTRLTVT.

The chain has TRBV7-3 and TRBJ2-5; D uncertain. Germline loops: CDR1 SGHTA, CDR2 FQGTGA. The CDR3 spans 13 residues. V dropped 3 bases and J dropped 0 bases, with 5 bases sitting between them. The CDR3 DNA reads as TGTGCCAGCAGCTTGGCGGACCAAGAGACCCAGTACTTC. This sequence encodes CASSLADQETQYF.

The CDR3 region is CASSRWRDQETQYF. Here the CDR3 DNA reads TGTGCCAGCTCACGGTGGAGGGACCAAGAGACCCAGTACTTC. The chain links TRBV18 to TRBJ2-5; weak D call: TRBD2 (6 bases). Germline lookup yields CDR1 KGHSH and CDR2 LQKENI. The CDR3 contains 14 residues. Deletions cut 4 bases from V and 0 bases from J, with 9 bases between. The full variable domain, with the rest looked up from reference TRBV18 and TRBJ2-5, is NAGVMQNPRHLVRRRGQEARLRCSPMKGHSHVYWYRQLPEEGLKFMVYLQKENIIDESGMPKERFSAEFPKEGPSILRIQQVVRGDSAAYFCASSRWRDQETQYFGPGTRLLVL.